Following are 31 T cell receptor beta chains from one sample sequenced in a study of cytomegalovirus exposure and HLA in healthy donors (dated by TCRdb to the late 2010s). Libraries were prepared through the immunoSEQ multiplex PCR assay. A mixture of 60 forward primers for TCR Vbeta segments and 13 reverse primers for TCR Jbeta segments was used in the multiplex PCR. TCRdb took this table from immuneACCESS and kept in-frame rearrangements with V and J called. Such tables lack part of the clones; where checked against another copy, unresolved V genes explain under half of the gap, and the rest is unexplained. This sample has 150,000 or so clones in its table, and approximately 77% of those were observed once. The ten largest account for approximately 1.5% of the sample. Input material: PBMCs. All receptors derive from a male donor in good health and CMV-seronegative.

The CDR3: CASINQDYPSTDTQYF. The CDR3 DNA is TGTGCCAGCATCAACCAGGACTATCCTAGCACAGATACGCAGTATTTT. The chain couples TRBV2 to TRBJ2-3, with D possibly matching TRBD2 (6 bases). CDR3 length: 16 residues. Germline CDR1 is SNHLY and CDR2 is FYNNEI. Trimming cost V 7 bases and J 0 bases, with 17 bases left between them.

The V and J genes are TRBV29-1 and TRBJ2-7; 7 bases match TRBD1. Trimming cost V 2 bases and J 3 bases; bases outside gene matches: 7. Germline V gene data show CDR1 as SQVTM and CDR2 as ANQGSEA. The CDR3 runs to 14 residues. CDR3 in DNA: TGCAGCGTTGAATGGACAGGCGGAAACTACGAGCAGTACTTC. This translates into CSVEWTGGNYEQYF.

The V call is TRBV5-4, the J call TRBJ2-3; no reliable D call. V gave up 4 bases and J gave up 4 bases, with 13 bases separating them. The length of the CDR3 is 14 residues. CDR1 is SGHNT and CDR2 is YYREEE in the germline V gene (reference sequence). The CDR3 coding sequence is TGTGCCAGCAGCGAGCCCCAGGTCCCAGATACGCAGTATTTT. This gives the protein CASSEPQVPDTQYF.

In this sample, this clone turned up a few times. The chain recombines TRBV13 with TRBJ2-7; 8 bases agree with TRBD2. The V gene's germline CDR1 is PRHDT and CDR2 FYEKMQ (reference sequence). The V segment lost 5 bases and the J segment 0 bases; nucleotides outside the gene matches: 12. There are 17 residues in the CDR3. In DNA, the CDR3 is TGTGCCAGCAGCGCCCAGGACTTAGCGGGGACCTCCTACGAGCAGTACTTC. Protein: CASSAQDLAGTSYEQYF.

The gene calls are TRBV19 and TRBJ2-3; TRBD2 might be the D (5 bases). The CDR3 spans 13 residues. CDR1 and CDR2 from the germline V gene are LNHDA and SQIVND (reference sequence). Trimming cost V 5 bases and J 4 bases, with 10 bases left between them. DNA of the CDR3: TGTGCCAGTAGTTCCGGGGTAGCAGATACGCAGTATTTT. Residues: CASSSGVADTQYF.

The chain carries TRBV5-1 and TRBJ2-2; TRBD1 agrees at 7 bases. Germline trimming cut 0 bases from V and 7 bases from J; bases unmatched to any gene: 9. The CDR3 length is 16 residues. Germline CDR1 is SGHRS and CDR2 is YFSETQ. The CDR3 loop is CASSLAQGPPVGELFF. The CDR3 region has the DNA TGCGCCAGCAGCTTGGCACAGGGGCCACCTGTCGGGGAGCTGTTTTTT.

J is TRBJ2-7 and V is TRBV19, with TRBD1 as a possible D gene (5 bases). The V gene lost 6 bases and the J gene lost 3 bases, with 15 bases spanning the gap. CDR3 length: 14 residues. From germline, CDR1 is LNHDA and CDR2 SQIVND (reference sequence). This CDR3 is CASSKRRGRYEQYF. DNA for the CDR3: TGTGCCAGTAGCAAAAGAAGGGGCCGCTACGAGCAGTACTTC.

This chain connects TRBV13 to TRBJ1-1; no clear D. The germline gives CDR1 PRHDT, CDR2 FYEKMQ (reference sequence). The length of the CDR3 is 16 residues. V was cut by 5 bases and J by 1 base, with 17 bases left in between. The CDR3 spells CASSQFTVGANTEAFF. The CDR3 nucleotides are TGTGCCAGCAGCCAATTTACCGTAGGAGCGAACACTGAAGCTTTCTTT.

The rearrangement uses TRBV7-9 and TRBJ2-3, with TRBD2 matching 8 bases. From germline, CDR1 is SEHNR and CDR2 FQNEAQ (reference sequence). CDR3 length: 16 residues. Trimming at V came to 3 bases and at J to 2 bases, leaving 7 bases not matched to a gene. In DNA, the CDR3 is TGTGCCAGCAGCTTGGGCGGGGGGCCTAACACAGATACGCAGTATTTT. Translation gives CASSLGGGPNTDTQYF.

This clone was seen only once. This chain joins TRBV19 and TRBJ2-7; a possible D gene is TRBD2 (5 bases). This CDR3 has 14 residues. The germline CDR1 and CDR2 sequences are LNHDA and SQIVND (reference sequence). Trimming cost V 5 bases and J 0 bases, with 11 bases left between them. CDR3 in amino acids: CASSWSGNSYEQYF. The CDR3 DNA follows: TGTGCCAGTAGTTGGTCGGGGAACTCCTACGAGCAGTACTTC.

This clone was picked up one time. The rearrangement joins TRBV6-5 to TRBJ2-7; 10 bases are shared with TRBD1. V was clipped by 4 bases and J by 1 base; unmatched bases: 4. This CDR3 spans 15 amino acids. The germline CDR1 and CDR2 sequences are MNHEY and SVGAGI. In DNA, the CDR3 is TGTGCCAGCAGTTTGGGACAGGGGAGATCCTACGAGCAGTACTTC. Its protein product is CASSLGQGRSYEQYF.

This clone has just one count. J is TRBJ1-3 and V is TRBV6-5, with D perhaps matching TRBD1 (5 bases). Germline CDR1 reads MNHEY; CDR2 reads SVGAGI. V was trimmed by 2 bases and J by 2 bases, leaving 10 bases between them. The CDR3 covers 15 residues. This CDR3 is CASSYMPGTGNTIYF. In DNA, the CDR3 is TGTGCCAGCAGTTACATGCCAGGGACTGGAAACACCATATATTTT.

The chain carries TRBV7-9 and TRBJ2-3; tentatively, D is TRBD1 (6 bases). The CDR3 length is 16 residues. Germline V CDR1 and CDR2: SEHNR, FQNEAQ (reference sequence). The V gene lost 5 bases and the J gene lost 0 bases, with 15 bases spanning the gap. CDR3 loop: CASSQRDTPSTDTQYF. CDR3 sequence (DNA): TGTGCCAGCAGCCAACGGGACACTCCTAGCACAGATACGCAGTATTTT.

V and J are TRBV5-6 and TRBJ1-1, with D possibly being TRBD1 (6 bases). The CDR3 totals 15 residues. The V gene lost 4 bases and the J gene lost 5 bases, with 18 bases spanning the gap. Germline assignment: CDR1 SGHDT and CDR2 YYEEEE. This CDR3 reads CASSRRAGGRTEAFF. DNA of the CDR3: TGTGCCAGCAGCCGGAGAGCGGGGGGCCGGACTGAAGCTTTCTTT.

This chain connects TRBV7-2 to TRBJ2-3; D gene uncertain. The CDR3 contains 12 residues. Trimming shortened V by 2 bases and J by 8 bases, and 8 bases separated the two germline ends. Germline CDR1 and CDR2: SGHTA and FQGNSA. The CDR3 protein is CASSLLSGTQYF. The CDR3 bases are TGTGCCAGCAGCTTACTGTCGGGTACGCAGTATTTT.

CDR3 DNA: TGCAGCGCACAGAAGGACTCCTACGAGCAGTACTTC. This encodes CSAQKDSYEQYF. The chain couples TRBV29-1 to TRBJ2-7; the D is unclear. This CDR3 is built from 12 residues. In germline, CDR1 is SQVTM, CDR2 ANQGSEA. V lost 7 bases and J lost 0, with 10 bases in between.

This clone was seen just once. The chain recombines TRBV9 with TRBJ1-3; 12 bases match TRBD1. Germline-derived CDR1 and CDR2 are SGDLS and YYNGEE. The length of the CDR3 is 20 residues. Unmatched junction bases numbered 14, after V lost 1 base and J lost 3 bases. CDR3 in DNA: TGTGCCAGCAGCGTATCGCCTACCGGGACAGGGGGCCTGGATGGAAACACCATATATTTT. Residues: CASSVSPTGTGGLDGNTIYF.

This chain uses TRBV2 with TRBJ1-5; D not resolved. The germline V gene encodes CDR1 SNHLY and CDR2 FYNNEI. The CDR3 totals 15 residues. The V end lost 3 bases, the J end lost 0 bases, and 9 bases lay between the germline ends. The CDR3 coding sequence is TGTGCCAGCAGTGATTGGCAGAATAGCAATCAGCCCCAGCATTTT. It codes for CASSDWQNSNQPQHF.

Of note for this clone: One junction end disagrees with the germline gene, perhaps due to a read error. In nucleotides, the CDR3 is TGTTCCAGCAGCTTAGCGCGGGGACAGGGGATTGGGTTTGGTGAGCAGTTCTTC. Its translation is CSSSLARGQGIGFGEQFF. The chain carries TRBV7-9 and TRBJ2-1, with 10 bases fitting TRBD1. Per germline, CDR1 SEHNR and CDR2 FQNEAQ (reference sequence). This CDR3 comprises 18 residues.

The V and J genes are TRBV4-3 and TRBJ2-3, with TRBD2 matching over 9 bases. The CDR3 loop spans 17 amino acids. J was trimmed by 4 bases and V by 1 base; bases with no gene match: 9. The germline V gene encodes CDR1 LGHNA and CDR2 YSLEER. The CDR3 loop reads CASSQGVLAGLSDTQYF. CDR3 sequence (DNA): TGCGCCAGCAGCCAAGGGGTCCTAGCGGGATTGTCAGATACGCAGTATTTT.

V usage is TRBV7-2 and J usage is TRBJ2-7; D is ambiguous. V lost 5 bases and J lost 0, with 5 bases in between. Germline V lookup: CDR1 SGHTA, CDR2 FQGNSA. The CDR3 is 12 amino acids. The CDR3 DNA sequence: TGTGCCAGCAGCCCCTACTCCTACGAGCAGTACTTC. It encodes CASSPYSYEQYF. The variable domain in full, completed from reference TRBV7-2 and TRBJ2-7, reads GAGVSQSPSNKVTEKGKDVELRCDPISGHTALYWYRQSLGQGLEFLIYFQGNSAPDKSGLPSDRFSAERTGGSVSTLTIQRTQQEDSAVYLCASSPYSYEQYFGPGTRLTVT.

V usage is TRBV6-5 and J usage is TRBJ2-5; D gene ambiguous. Trimming pared 4 bases from V and 5 bases from J, leaving 8 bases between. This CDR3 comprises 12 residues. Germline V gene lookup returns CDR1 MNHEY and CDR2 SVGAGI. CDR3 sequence: CASSSRWETQYF. CDR3 sequence (DNA): TGTGCCAGCAGTTCCAGGTGGGAGACCCAGTACTTC.

The J gene is TRBJ2-4, the V gene TRBV9, with 8 bases lining up with TRBD1. The junction had 11 bases not matched to a gene; V was cut back by 4 bases and J by 8 bases. This CDR3 has 15 amino acids. Looked up from germline, CDR1 is SGDLS and CDR2 is YYNGEE. CDR3 amino acids: CASSSRDRPGDIQYF. In nucleotides, the CDR3 is TGTGCCAGCAGCTCAAGGGACAGGCCCGGGGACATTCAGTACTTC.

This chain connects TRBV7-6 to TRBJ2-1; weak D call: TRBD2 (6 bases). Deletions cut 1 base from V and 5 bases from J, with 12 bases between. The CDR3 spans 15 residues. CDR1 SGHVS and CDR2 FNYEAQ come from the germline V gene. This chain's CDR3 is CASSLEAGLHNEQFF. CDR3 DNA: TGTGCCAGCAGCTTAGAGGCGGGGCTACACAATGAGCAGTTCTTC.

The chain is built from TRBV28 and TRBJ2-3; TRBD2 is a possible D gene (6 bases). The CDR3 runs 16 residues. V lost 3 bases, J lost 2 bases, and 15 bases lay in between. Germline V gives CDR1 MDHEN, CDR2 SYDVKM. The CDR3 reads CASSFAGTLFTDTQYF. The CDR3 DNA follows: TGTGCCAGCAGTTTTGCCGGGACTCTCTTCACAGATACGCAGTATTTT.

With respect to this clone: The same CDR3 is also encoded by other DNA sequences in this sample. The rearrangement uses TRBV6-5 and TRBJ1-5; 9 positions match TRBD1. Germline CDR1 and CDR2: MNHEY and SVGAGI. The junction had 5 bases not matched to a gene; V was cut back by 6 bases and J by 5 bases. CDR3 length: 14 amino acids. The CDR3 nucleotides are TGTGCCAGCAGACAGGGGGCACTTGATCAGCCCCAGCATTTT. Protein product: CASRQGALDQPQHF.

V usage is TRBV28 and J usage is TRBJ1-4, with TRBD1 matching over 8 bases. In germline, CDR1 is MDHEN, CDR2 SYDVKM. The CDR3 length is 15 residues. V was pared by 5 bases and J by 10 bases, with 12 bases of the junction left unmatched. Here the CDR3 reads CASSPAGTGITKLFF. CDR3 DNA sequence: TGTGCCAGCAGTCCCGCCGGGACAGGCATCACAAAACTGTTTTTT.

A few counts support this clone. The rearrangement joins TRBV6-1 to TRBJ2-1; D remains unclear. V was clipped by 3 bases and J by 9 bases, with 12 bases between them. Germline CDR1 is MNHNS and CDR2 is SASEGT. The CDR3 runs to 13 residues. The CDR3: CASSDAPTIEQFF. The CDR3 DNA sequence: TGTGCCAGCAGTGATGCCCCCACAATTGAGCAGTTCTTC.

The V and J genes are TRBV19 and TRBJ2-2; the D gene is possibly TRBD2 (5 bases). Per germline, CDR1 LNHDA and CDR2 SQIVND (reference sequence). The CDR3 covers 15 residues. Trimming cost V 9 bases and J 8 bases, with 22 bases left between them. Here the CDR3 reads CASGGASPGMGELFF. DNA of the CDR3: TGTGCCAGCGGCGGCGCATCCCCCGGGATGGGGGAGCTGTTTTTT.

The chain is built from TRBV19 and TRBJ2-5; 7 bases agree with TRBD1. The CDR3 loop spans 19 amino acids. Germline V gene lookup returns CDR1 LNHDA and CDR2 SQIVND (reference sequence). V was pared by 3 bases and J by 3 bases, with 19 bases of the junction left unmatched. The CDR3 protein is CASSIGWDPGTVSKETQYF. Here the CDR3 DNA reads TGTGCCAGTAGTATTGGATGGGACCCGGGGACAGTCAGTAAAGAGACCCAGTACTTC.

This rearrangement joins TRBV7-2 to TRBJ1-2, with D possibly being TRBD1 (6 bases). The CDR3 has 15 amino acids. CDR1 and CDR2 (germline): SGHTA, FQGNSA. V was pared by 1 base and J by 4 bases, with 13 bases between. The CDR3 DNA sequence: TGTGCCAGCAGCTTAGACCAGGGGCTGATCTATGGCTACACCTTC. It is translated as CASSLDQGLIYGYTF.